This T cell receptor (beta chain) is from a study of radiation and T cells in renal cell carcinoma. Whole-study findings and limits: Top tumor clonotypes rose in blood 2 weeks post-radiation, then contracted.

As to this clone: Its antigen is not identified.

As for time point: blood 2 weeks post-SBRT. This sample's treatment: 15 Gy SBRT to primary tumor, nephrectomy 4 weeks later. TCRdb keeps only in-frame clones here, not all; method: immunoSEQ multiplex PCR. Altogether 100,000 to 150,000 clones are present, about four fifths being singletons, with the ten largest covering roughly 5%. Trimming cost V 3 bases and J 1 base, with 15 bases left between them. The CDR3 is 16 residues long. Germline V gene lookup returns CDR1 SGDLS and CDR2 YYNGEE. Sequenced here: blood, sampled from a patient whose treatment included radiotherapy and nephrectomy. The rearrangement joins TRBV9 to TRBJ2-3; D is possibly TRBD1 or TRBD2 (5 bases each). This sequence was found in a man aged 45-65 years with renal cell carcinoma. The CDR3 here is CASSATGTPGTDTQYF. As DNA, the CDR3 is TGTGCCAGCAGCGCCACCGGGACCCCAGGCACAGATACGCAGTATTTT.